This section outlines one T cell receptor (beta chain) sequence together with its context. These data come from a study of Graves' ophthalmopathy and Graves' hyperthyroidism. The CDR3 loop spans 16 amino acids. Germline V gene sequence: CDR1 LGHDT, CDR2 YNNKEL (reference sequence). V was pared by 5 bases and J by 0 bases, with 17 bases between. RNA transcripts provided the template for amplifying TCR beta CDR3 regions. Second-round multiplex PCR came after first-round RT-PCR with HTBI primers. TCRdb passed the multiplex PCR reads through MiXCR, listing each CDR3 protein once. The data hold just over 600,000 distinct CDR3 sequences, with roughly 20% observed a single time.

The V and J genes are TRBV3-1 and TRBJ2-7; D is possibly TRBD1 or TRBD2 (5 bases each). The specimen sequenced was peripheral blood. The clonotype comes from a woman between 18 and 30 years old with stable Graves' hyperthyroidism. Some clones in this sample may be carry-over from other donors' samples. The CDR3 DNA reads TGTGCCAGCAGCACCGACCCGGGACGGGCCTCCTACGAGCAGTACTTC. As protein: CASSTDPGRASYEQYF.